The 4 T cell receptor beta chains in this list originate from one sample, sequenced in a study of human T cells and chemical hapten exposure. TCRdb analysed the RACE reads with MiXCR anew, one entry per CDR3 protein. The top ten clones hold 2% to 3% of a sample with around 260,000 distinct CDR3 sequences, about 8.6% of them seen once. The time point denotes: pre-sensitization, week 0. Treatment denoted: therapeutic diphenylcyclopropenone sensitization with weekly scalp DPC. The source material was whole blood, sampled in connection with sensitization to the hapten diphenylcyclopropenone (DPC). The receptors originated from a woman between 35 and 50 years old with alopecia areata. Some clones in this sample may be carry-over from other donors' samples.

Ten or more counts support this clonotype. The chain has TRBV9 and TRBJ2-3; D unclear. Germline V gene sequence: CDR1 SGDLS, CDR2 YYNGEE. The CDR3 totals 13 residues. The germline V and J ends were trimmed by 3 bases and 4 bases, with 9 bases remaining between them. The CDR3 protein is CASSAASPDTQYF. The CDR3 coding sequence is TGTGCCAGCAGCGCCGCAAGCCCAGATACGCAGTATTTT.

This clonotype has a handful of counts. This chain connects TRBV12-3 or TRBV12-4 to TRBJ1-1; D unresolved. This CDR3 is 13 amino acids long. V was pared by 2 bases and J by 4 bases, with 8 bases between. For the CDR3, the DNA is TGTGCCAGCAGTTTACACCAAGCCACTGAAGCTTTCTTT. Encoded protein: CASSLHQATEAFF.

There are a few counts of this clonotype. V is TRBV7-2 and J is TRBJ2-3; TRBD2 matches 7 bases. From germline, CDR1 is SGHTA and CDR2 FQGNSA. Trimming at V came to 1 base and at J to 0 bases, leaving 4 bases not matched to a gene. CDR3 length: 16 amino acids. The chain's CDR3 is CASSLVNSGSTDTQYF. CDR3 nucleotides: TGTGCCAGCAGCTTAGTGAATAGCGGGAGCACAGATACGCAGTATTTT. Drawing the rest from reference TRBV7-2 and TRBJ2-3, the complete variable domain is GAGVSQSPSNKVTEKGKDVELRCDPISGHTALYWYRQSLGQGLEFLIYFQGNSAPDKSGLPSDRFSAERTGGSVSTLTIQRTQQEDSAVYLCASSLVNSGSTDTQYFGPGTRLTVL.

The gene calls are TRBV7-9 and TRBJ2-7; TRBD2 matches at 10 bases. Germline V lookup: CDR1 SEHNR, CDR2 FQNEAQ (reference sequence). The CDR3 totals 15 residues. Trimming cost V 7 bases and J 6 bases; bases outside gene matches: 12. The CDR3 is CASTPQALAGSEQYF. The DNA of the CDR3 is TGTGCCAGCACCCCTCAGGCACTAGCGGGGTCCGAGCAGTACTTC. Combining the CDR3 with reference TRBV7-9 and TRBJ2-7 gives the whole variable domain DTGVSQNPRHKITKRGQNVTFRCDPISEHNRLYWYRQTLGQGPEFLTYFQNEAQLEKSRLLSDRFSAERPKGSFSTLEIQRTEQGDSAMYLCASTPQALAGSEQYFGPGTRLTVT.